This TCR beta chain is drawn from a study of glioma-infiltrating T cells after dendritic cell vaccination. The repertoire was sequenced with immunoSEQ multiplex PCR; TCRdb's copy has only in-frame clones and lacks some. Of approximately 100,000 clones detected, over 60% appear once; the ten largest clones hold 5.5% to 7%. The germline V gene has CDR1 SNHLY and CDR2 FYNNEI. The V segment lost 10 bases and the J segment 1 base; nucleotides outside the gene matches: 3. The CDR3 has 13 residues. The rearrangement links TRBV2 to TRBJ2-2; TRBD2 matches at 7 bases. The clonotype comes from a human donor with glioblastoma. The sample in question was blood, obtained before dendritic cell vaccination. CDR3: CAKSGENTGELFF. In DNA, the CDR3 is TGTGCCAAGAGCGGGGAGAACACCGGGGAGCTGTTTTTT.